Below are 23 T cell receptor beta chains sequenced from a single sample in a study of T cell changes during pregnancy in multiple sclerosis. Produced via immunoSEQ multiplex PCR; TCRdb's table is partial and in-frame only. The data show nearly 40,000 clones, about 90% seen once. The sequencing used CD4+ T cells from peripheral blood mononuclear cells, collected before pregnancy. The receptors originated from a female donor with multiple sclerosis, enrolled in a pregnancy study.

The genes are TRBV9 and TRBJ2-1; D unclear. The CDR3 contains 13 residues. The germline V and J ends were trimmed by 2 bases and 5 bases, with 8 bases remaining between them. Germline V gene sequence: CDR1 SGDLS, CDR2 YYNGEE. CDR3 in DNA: TGTGCCAGCAGCGTCGGTCCGCACAATGAGCAGTTCTTC. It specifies CASSVGPHNEQFF. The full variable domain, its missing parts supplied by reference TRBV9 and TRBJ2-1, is DSGVTQTPKHLITATGQRVTLRCSPRSGDLSVYWYQQSLDQGLQFLIQYYNGEERAKGNILERFSAQQFPDLHSELNLSSLELGDSALYFCASSVGPHNEQFFGPGTRLTVL.

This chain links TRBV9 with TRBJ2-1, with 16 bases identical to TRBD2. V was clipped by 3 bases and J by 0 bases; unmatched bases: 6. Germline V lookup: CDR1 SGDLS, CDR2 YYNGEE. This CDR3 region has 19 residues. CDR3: CASSGGTSGRGSSYNEQFF. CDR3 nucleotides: TGTGCCAGCAGCGGTGGGACTAGCGGGAGGGGTAGCTCCTACAATGAGCAGTTCTTC.

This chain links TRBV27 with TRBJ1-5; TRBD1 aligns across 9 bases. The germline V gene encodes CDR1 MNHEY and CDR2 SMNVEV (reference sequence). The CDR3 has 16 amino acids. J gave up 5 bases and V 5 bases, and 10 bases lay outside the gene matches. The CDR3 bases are TGTGCCAGCAGTCCACGCCGGGACAGGGTAGATCAGCCCCAGCATTTT. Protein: CASSPRRDRVDQPQHF.

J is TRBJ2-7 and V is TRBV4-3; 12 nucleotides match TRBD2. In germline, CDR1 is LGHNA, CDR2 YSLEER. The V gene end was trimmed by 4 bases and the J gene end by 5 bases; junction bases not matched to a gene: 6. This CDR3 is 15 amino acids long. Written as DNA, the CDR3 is TGCGCCAGCAGCCGGGATCGACTAGCGGGAGACGAGCAGTACTTC. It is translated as CASSRDRLAGDEQYF.

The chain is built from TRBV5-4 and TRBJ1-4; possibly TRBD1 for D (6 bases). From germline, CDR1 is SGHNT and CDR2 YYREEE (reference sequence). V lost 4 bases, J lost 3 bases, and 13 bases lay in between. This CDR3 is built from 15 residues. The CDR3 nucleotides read TGTGCCAGCAGCATGACAGGTGGCCCTAATGAAAAACTGTTTTTT. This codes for CASSMTGGPNEKLFF.

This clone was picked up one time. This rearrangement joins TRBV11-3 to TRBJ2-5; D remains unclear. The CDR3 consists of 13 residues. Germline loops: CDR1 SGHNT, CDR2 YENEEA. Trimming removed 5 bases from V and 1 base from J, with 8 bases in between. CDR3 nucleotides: TGTGCCAGCAGCAGAGAAACCCAAGAGACCCAGTACTTC. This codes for CASSRETQETQYF.

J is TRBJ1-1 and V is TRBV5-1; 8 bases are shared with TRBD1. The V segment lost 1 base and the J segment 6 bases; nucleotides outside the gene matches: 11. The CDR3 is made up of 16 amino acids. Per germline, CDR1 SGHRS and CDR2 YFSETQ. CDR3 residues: CASSLQPGQVSPEAFF. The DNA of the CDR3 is TGCGCCAGCAGCTTGCAGCCGGGACAGGTGAGCCCTGAAGCTTTCTTT.

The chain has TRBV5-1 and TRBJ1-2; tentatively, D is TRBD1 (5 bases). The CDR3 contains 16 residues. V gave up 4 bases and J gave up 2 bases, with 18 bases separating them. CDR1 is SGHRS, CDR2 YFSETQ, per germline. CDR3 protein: CASSPRRTGGNYGYTF. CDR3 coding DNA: TGCGCCAGCAGCCCCAGGCGCACCGGGGGAAACTATGGCTACACCTTC.

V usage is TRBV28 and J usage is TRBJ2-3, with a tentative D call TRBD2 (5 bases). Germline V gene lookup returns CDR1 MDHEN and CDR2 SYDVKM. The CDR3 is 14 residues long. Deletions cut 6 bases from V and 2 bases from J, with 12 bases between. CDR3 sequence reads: CASRKWTDTDTQYF. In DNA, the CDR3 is TGTGCCAGCAGAAAATGGACTGACACAGATACGCAGTATTTT. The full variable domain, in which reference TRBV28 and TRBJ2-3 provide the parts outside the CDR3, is DVKVTQSSRYLVKRTGEKVFLECVQDMDHENMFWYRQDPGLGLRLIYFSYDVKMKEKGDIPEGYSVSREKKERFSLILESASTNQTSMYLCASRKWTDTDTQYFGPGTRLTVL.

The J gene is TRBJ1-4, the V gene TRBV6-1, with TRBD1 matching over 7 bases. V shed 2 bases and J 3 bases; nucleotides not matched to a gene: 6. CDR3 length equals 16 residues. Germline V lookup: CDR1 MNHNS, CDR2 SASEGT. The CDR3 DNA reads TGTGCCAGCAGTGAAACAGGGGTGTTCCCTAATGAAAAACTGTTTTTT. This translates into CASSETGVFPNEKLFF.

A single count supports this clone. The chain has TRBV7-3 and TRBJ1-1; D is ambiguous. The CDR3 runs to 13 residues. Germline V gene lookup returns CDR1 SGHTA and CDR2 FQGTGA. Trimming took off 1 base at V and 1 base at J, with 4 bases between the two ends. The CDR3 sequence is CASSLSRNTEAFF. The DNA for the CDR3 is TGTGCCAGCAGCTTAAGTAGGAACACTGAAGCTTTCTTT.

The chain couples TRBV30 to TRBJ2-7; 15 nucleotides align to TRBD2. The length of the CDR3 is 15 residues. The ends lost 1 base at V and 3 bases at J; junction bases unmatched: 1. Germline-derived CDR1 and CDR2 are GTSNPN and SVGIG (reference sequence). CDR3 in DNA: TGTGCCTGGAGTGGGGGACTAGCGGGAGGCTACGAGCAGTACTTC. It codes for CAWSGGLAGGYEQYF.

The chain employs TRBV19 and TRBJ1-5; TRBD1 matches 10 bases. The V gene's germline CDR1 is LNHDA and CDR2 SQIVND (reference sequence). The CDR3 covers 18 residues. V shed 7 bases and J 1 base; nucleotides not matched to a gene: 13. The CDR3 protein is CASTRQGAWTLSNQPQHF. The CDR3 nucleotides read TGTGCCAGTACCCGACAGGGGGCGTGGACCCTAAGCAATCAGCCCCAGCATTTT.

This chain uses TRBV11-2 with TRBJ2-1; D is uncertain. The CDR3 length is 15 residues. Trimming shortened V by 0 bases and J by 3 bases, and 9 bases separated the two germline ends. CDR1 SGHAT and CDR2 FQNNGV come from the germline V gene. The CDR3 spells CASSLDFSFYNEQFF. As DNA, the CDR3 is TGTGCCAGCAGCTTAGATTTCTCCTTCTACAATGAGCAGTTCTTC.

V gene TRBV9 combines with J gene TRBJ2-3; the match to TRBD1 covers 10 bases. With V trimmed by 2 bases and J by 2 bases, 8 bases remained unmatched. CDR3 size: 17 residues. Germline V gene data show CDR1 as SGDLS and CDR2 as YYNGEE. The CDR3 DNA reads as TGTGCCAGCAGCGTCTTGACGGGACAGGGGAACACAGATACGCAGTATTTT. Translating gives CASSVLTGQGNTDTQYF.

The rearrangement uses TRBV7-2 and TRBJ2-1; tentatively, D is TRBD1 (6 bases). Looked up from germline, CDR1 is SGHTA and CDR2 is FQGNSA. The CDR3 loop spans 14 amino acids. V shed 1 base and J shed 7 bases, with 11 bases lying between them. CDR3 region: CASSLDRVLNEQFF. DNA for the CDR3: TGTGCCAGCAGCTTAGACAGGGTCTTAAATGAGCAGTTCTTC.

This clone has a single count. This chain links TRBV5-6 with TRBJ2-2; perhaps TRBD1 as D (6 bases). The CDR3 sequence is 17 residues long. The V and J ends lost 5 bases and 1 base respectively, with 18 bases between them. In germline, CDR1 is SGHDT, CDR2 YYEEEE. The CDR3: CASRRYRDGRNTGELFF. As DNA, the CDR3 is TGTGCCAGCAGACGTTACAGGGACGGTCGGAACACCGGGGAGCTGTTTTTT.

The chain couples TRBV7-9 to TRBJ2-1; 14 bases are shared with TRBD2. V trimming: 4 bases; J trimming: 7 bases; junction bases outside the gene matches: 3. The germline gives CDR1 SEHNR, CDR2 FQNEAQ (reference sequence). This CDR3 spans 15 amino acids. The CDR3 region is CASSSRLAGGNEQFF. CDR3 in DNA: TGTGCCAGCAGCTCCCGACTAGCGGGAGGGAATGAGCAGTTCTTC.

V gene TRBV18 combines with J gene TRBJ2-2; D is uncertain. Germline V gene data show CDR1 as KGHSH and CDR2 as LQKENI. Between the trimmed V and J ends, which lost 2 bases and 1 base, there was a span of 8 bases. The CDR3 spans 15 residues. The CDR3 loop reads CASSPAGRNTGELFF. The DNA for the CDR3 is TGTGCCAGCTCACCAGCTGGGCGGAACACCGGGGAGCTGTTTTTT.

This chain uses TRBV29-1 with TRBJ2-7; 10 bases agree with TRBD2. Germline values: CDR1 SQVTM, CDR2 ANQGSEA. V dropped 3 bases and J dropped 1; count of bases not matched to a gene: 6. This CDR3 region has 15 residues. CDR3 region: CSVERVAGGSYEQYF. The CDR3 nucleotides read TGCAGCGTTGAGAGAGTAGCGGGGGGATCCTACGAGCAGTACTTC.

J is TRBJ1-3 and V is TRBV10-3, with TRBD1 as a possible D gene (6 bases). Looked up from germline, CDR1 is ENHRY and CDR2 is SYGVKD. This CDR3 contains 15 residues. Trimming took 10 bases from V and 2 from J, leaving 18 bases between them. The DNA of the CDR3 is TGTGCCACGTCACAGGGCGAAGGTACTGGAAACACCATATATTTT. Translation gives CATSQGEGTGNTIYF.

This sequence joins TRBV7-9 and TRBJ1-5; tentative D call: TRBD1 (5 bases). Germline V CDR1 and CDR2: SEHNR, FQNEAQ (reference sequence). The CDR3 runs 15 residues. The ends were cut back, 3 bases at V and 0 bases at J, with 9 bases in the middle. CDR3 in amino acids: CASSFDTGSNQPQHF. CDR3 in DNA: TGTGCCAGCAGCTTCGACACAGGTAGCAATCAGCCCCAGCATTTT.

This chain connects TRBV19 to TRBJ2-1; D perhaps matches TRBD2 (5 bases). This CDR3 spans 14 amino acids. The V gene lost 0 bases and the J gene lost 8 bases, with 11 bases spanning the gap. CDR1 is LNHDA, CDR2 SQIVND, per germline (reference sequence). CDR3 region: CASSIDPLRDEQFF. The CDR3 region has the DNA TGTGCCAGTAGTATAGATCCTTTGCGGGATGAGCAGTTCTTC.